This TCR beta chain stems from a study of T cell responses to AZD1222 COVID-19 vaccine. Study findings and constraints: With two AZD1222 doses given, Spike-specific TCR breadth and depth both rose. Only a handful of AZD1222 recipients were seropositive at baseline. The repertoires were collected only after the peak T cell response.

Note on this clone: The antigen remains unidentified.

Trimming removed 5 bases from V and 1 base from J; junction bases left unmatched: 3. The CDR3 has 16 amino acids. Germline V gene data show CDR1 as ENHRY and CDR2 as SYGVKD. TCRdb's copy holds only in-frame clones and misses some; the assay was immunoSEQ multiplex PCR. The sample lists 95,000 to 110,000 clones; 85% to 95% were seen once. This clonotype was sampled from an adult in good health. The rearrangement uses TRBV10-3 and TRBJ2-2; 11 positions match TRBD2. Specimen: peripheral blood, collected on day 0 of AZD1222 vaccination. Written as DNA, the CDR3 is TGTGCCATCAGTCCGGGACTAGCGGAGAACACCGGGGAGCTGTTTTTT. Translated, it gives CAISPGLAENTGELFF.